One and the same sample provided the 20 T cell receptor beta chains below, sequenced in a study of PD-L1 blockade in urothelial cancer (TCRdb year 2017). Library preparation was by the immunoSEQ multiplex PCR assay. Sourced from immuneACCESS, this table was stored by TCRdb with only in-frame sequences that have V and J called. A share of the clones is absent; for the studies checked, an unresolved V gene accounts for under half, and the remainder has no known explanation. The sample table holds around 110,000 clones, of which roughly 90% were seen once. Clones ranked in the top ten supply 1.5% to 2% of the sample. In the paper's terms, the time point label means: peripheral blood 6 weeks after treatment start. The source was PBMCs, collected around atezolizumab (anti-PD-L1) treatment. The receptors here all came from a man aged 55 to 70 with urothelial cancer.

The DNA of the CDR3 is TGTGCCAGCAGTGGCAGGGGAGGGTACTATGGCTACACCTTC. This codes for CASSGRGGYYGYTF. The chain uses TRBV28 and TRBJ1-2; TRBD1 is a possible D gene (6 bases). V was cut by 5 bases and J by 3 bases, with 13 bases left in between. The germline CDR1 and CDR2 sequences are MDHEN and SYDVKM. The CDR3 totals 14 residues.

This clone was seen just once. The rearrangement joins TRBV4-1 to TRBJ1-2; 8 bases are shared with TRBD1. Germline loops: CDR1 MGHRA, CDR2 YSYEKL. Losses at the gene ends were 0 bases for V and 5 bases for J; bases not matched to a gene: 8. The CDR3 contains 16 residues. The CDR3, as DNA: TGCGCCAGCAGCCAAGATCGTGACAGGGGCCCTTATGGCTACACCTTC. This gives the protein CASSQDRDRGPYGYTF.

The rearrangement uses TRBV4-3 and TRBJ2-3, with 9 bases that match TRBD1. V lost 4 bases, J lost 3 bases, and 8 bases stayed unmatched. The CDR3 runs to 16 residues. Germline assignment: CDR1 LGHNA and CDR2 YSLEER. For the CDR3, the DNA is TGCGCCAGCAGCCGAGACTGGGACAGGGATACAGATACGCAGTATTTT. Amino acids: CASSRDWDRDTDTQYF.

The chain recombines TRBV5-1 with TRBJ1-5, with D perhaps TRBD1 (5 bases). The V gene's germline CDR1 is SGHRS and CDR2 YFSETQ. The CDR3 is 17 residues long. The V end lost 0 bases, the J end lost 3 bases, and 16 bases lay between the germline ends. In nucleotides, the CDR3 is TGCGCCAGCAGCTTGGCCCCCGGGGGGACCCTCAATCAGCCCCAGCATTTT. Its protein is CASSLAPGGTLNQPQHF.

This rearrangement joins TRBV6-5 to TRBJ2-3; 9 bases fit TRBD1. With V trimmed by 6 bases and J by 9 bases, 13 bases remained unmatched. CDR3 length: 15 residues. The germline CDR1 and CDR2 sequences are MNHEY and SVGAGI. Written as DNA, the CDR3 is TGTGCCAGCAGAAACCCCGGGACAGGGAGGAAAACGCAGTATTTT. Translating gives CASRNPGTGRKTQYF.

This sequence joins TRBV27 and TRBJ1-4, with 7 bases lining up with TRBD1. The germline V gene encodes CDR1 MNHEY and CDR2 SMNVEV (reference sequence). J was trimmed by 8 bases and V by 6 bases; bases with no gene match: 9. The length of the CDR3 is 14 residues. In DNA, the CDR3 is TGTGCCAGCAGGACCCGGGGACAGTCCGAAAAACTGTTTTTT. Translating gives CASRTRGQSEKLFF.

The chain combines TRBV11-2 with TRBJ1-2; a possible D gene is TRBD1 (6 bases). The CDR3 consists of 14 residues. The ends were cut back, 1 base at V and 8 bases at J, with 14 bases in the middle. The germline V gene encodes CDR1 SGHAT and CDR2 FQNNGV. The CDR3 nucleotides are TGTGCCAGCAGCTTAGTGGGGGAGGGGGGAGGCTACACCTTC. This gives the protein CASSLVGEGGGYTF.

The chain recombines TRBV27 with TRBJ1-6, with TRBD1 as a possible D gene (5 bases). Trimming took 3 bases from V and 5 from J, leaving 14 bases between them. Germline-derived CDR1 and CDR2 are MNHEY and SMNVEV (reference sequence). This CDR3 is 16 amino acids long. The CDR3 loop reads CASSLGGWGNNSPLHF. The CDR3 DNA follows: TGTGCCAGCAGTTTGGGGGGGTGGGGGAATAATTCACCCCTCCACTTT.

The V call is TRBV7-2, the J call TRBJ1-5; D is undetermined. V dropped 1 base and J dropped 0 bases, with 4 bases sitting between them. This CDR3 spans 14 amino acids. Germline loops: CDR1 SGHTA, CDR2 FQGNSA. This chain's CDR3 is CASSLDYSNQPQHF. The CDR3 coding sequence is TGTGCCAGCAGCTTAGACTATAGCAATCAGCCCCAGCATTTT.

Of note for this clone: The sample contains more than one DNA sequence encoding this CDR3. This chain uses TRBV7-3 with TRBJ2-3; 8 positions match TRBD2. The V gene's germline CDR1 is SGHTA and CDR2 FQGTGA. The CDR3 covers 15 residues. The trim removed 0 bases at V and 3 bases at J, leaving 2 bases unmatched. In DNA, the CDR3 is TGTGCCAGCAGCTTAACTAGCGGGGAAACAGATACGCAGTATTTT. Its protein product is CASSLTSGETDTQYF.

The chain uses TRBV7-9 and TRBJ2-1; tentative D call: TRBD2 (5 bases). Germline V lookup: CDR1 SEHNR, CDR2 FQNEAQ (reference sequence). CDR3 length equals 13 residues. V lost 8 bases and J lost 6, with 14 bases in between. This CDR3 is CASLPEGSNEQFF. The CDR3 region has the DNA TGTGCCAGCCTCCCCGAGGGTAGCAATGAGCAGTTCTTC.

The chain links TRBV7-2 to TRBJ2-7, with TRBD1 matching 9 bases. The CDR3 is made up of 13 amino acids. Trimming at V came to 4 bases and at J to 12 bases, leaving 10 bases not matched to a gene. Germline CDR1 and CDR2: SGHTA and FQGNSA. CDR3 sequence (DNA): TGTGCCAGCAGCTCCGGACAGGGGCGTATGAGGTACTTC. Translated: CASSSGQGRMRYF.

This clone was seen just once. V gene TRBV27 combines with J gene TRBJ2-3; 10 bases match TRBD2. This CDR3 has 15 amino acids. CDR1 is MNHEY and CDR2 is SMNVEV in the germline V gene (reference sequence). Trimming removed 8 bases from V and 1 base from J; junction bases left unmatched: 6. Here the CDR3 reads CASGPGTSGTDTQYF. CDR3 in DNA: TGTGCCAGCGGTCCCGGGACTAGCGGCACAGATACGCAGTATTTT.

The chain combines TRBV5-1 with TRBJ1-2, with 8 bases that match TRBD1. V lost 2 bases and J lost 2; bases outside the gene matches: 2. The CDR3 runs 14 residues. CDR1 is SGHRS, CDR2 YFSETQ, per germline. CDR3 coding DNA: TGCGCCAGCAGCTTTGACAGGGGAAACTATGGCTACACCTTC. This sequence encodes CASSFDRGNYGYTF.

CDR3: CASSLVEGGLSGANVLTF. Here the CDR3 DNA reads TGTGCCAGCAGCTTAGTCGAGGGGGGGCTCTCTGGGGCCAACGTCCTGACTTTC. This chain uses TRBV7-2 with TRBJ2-6, with D perhaps TRBD2 (7 bases). There are 18 residues in the CDR3. Per the germline V gene, CDR1 is SGHTA and CDR2 is FQGNSA. Trimming took off 1 base at V and 0 bases at J, with 13 bases between the two ends.

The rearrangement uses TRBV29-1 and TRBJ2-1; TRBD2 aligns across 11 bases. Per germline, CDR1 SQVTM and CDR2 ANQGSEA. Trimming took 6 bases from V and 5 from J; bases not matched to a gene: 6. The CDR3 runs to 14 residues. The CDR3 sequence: CSVDGTSGHNEQFF. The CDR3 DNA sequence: TGCAGCGTAGATGGGACTAGCGGACACAATGAGCAGTTCTTC.

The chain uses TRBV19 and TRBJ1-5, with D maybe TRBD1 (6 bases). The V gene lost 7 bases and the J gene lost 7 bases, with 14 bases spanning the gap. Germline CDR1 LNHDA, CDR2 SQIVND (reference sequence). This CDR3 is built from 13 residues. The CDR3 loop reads CASTYTGNQPQHF. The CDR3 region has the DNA TGTGCCAGTACTTATACAGGGAACCAGCCCCAGCATTTT.

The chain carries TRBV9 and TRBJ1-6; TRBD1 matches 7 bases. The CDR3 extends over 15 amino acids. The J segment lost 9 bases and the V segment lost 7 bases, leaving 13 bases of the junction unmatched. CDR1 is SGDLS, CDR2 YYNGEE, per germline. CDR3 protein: CASGLWDSEGSPLHF. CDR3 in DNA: TGTGCCAGCGGGTTGTGGGACAGCGAAGGTTCACCCCTCCACTTT. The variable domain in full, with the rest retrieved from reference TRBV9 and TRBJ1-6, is DSGVTQTPKHLITATGQRVTLRCSPRSGDLSVYWYQQSLDQGLQFLIQYYNGEERAKGNILERFSAQQFPDLHSELNLSSLELGDSALYFCASGLWDSEGSPLHFGNGTRLTVT.

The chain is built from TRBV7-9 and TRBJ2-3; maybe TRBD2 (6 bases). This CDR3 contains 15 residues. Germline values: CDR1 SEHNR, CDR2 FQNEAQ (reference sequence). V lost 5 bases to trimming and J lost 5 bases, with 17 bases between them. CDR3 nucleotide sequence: TGTGCCAGCAGCCTGCGGGACGGGGGAGGAGATACGCAGTATTTT. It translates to CASSLRDGGGDTQYF. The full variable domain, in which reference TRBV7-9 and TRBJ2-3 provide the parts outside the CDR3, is DTGVSQNPRHKITKRGQNVTFRCDPISEHNRLYWYRQTLGQGPEFLTYFQNEAQLEKSRLLSDRFSAERPKGSFSTLEIQRTEQGDSAMYLCASSLRDGGGDTQYFGPGTRLTVL.

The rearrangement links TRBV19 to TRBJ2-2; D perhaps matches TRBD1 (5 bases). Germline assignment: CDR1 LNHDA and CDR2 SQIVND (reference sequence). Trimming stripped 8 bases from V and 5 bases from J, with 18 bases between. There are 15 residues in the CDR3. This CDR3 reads CASLSGGAETGELFF. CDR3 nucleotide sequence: TGTGCCAGTCTGTCGGGTGGGGCAGAGACCGGGGAGCTGTTTTTT.